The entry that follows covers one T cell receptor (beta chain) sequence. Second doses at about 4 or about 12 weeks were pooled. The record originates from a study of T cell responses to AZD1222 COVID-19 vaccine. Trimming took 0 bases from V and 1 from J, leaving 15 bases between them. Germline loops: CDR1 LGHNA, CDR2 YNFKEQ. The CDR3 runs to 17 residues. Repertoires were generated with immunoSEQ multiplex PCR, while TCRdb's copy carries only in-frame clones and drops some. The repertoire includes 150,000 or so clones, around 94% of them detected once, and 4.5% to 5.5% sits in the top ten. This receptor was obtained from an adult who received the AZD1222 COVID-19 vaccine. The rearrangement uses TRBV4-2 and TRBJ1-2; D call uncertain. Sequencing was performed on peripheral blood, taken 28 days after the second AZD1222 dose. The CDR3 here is CASSQESTGRSNYGYTF. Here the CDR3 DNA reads TGTGCCAGCAGCCAAGAGTCCACGGGCAGGAGTAACTATGGCTACACCTTC.